This T cell receptor beta chain is from a study of glioma-infiltrating T cells after dendritic cell vaccination. Study as a whole: Autologous tumor lysate was loaded overnight onto monocyte-derived dendritic cells grown about seven days with IL-4 and GM-CSF.

Generated by immunoSEQ multiplex PCR, the TCRdb table keeps only in-frame clones and is missing some. The top ten hold 9.5% to 13% of the sample, which has about 65,000 clones, more than 75% seen once. Deletions cut 6 bases from V and 0 bases from J, with 12 bases between. The CDR3 runs 14 residues. Germline assignment: CDR1 GTSNPN and CDR2 SVGIG (reference sequence). This sample's time point: after dendritic cell vaccination, including at tumor progression/relapse. The chain recombines TRBV30 with TRBJ2-4, with D hard to call. This sequence was found in a human donor with glioblastoma. The sequenced sample was blood, obtained after dendritic cell vaccination. The CDR3 coding sequence is TGTGCCTGTAGAAGAACCATAGCCAAAAACATTCAGTACTTC. It translates to CACRRTIAKNIQYF.